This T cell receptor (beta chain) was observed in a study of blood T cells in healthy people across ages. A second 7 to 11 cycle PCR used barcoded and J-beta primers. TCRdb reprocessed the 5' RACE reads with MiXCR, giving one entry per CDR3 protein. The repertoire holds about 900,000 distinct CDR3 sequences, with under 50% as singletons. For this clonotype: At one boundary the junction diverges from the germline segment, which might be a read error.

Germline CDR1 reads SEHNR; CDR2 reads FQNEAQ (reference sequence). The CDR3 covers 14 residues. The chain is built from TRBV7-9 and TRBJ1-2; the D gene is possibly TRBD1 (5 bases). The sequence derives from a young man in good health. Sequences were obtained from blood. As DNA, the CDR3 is TGTGCCTGCAGCCAGGGATTAGGGAAAGGCGGCTACACCTTC. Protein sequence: CACSQGLGKGGYTF.